Below, one T cell receptor beta chain is given with its context. As yet, its antigen is unknown. The entry originates in a study of blood T cells in healthy people across ages. Study information: Template switching caught about one barcoded beta molecule for each two T cells.

Findings of the study overall: A greater number of naive CD4+ cells and higher diversity distinguished long-lived donors from aged donors.

Then a second PCR, running about 6 to 11 cycles, was carried out with a sample-barcoded 5' primer and a J-beta primer mix. TCRdb re-derived calls from the 5' RACE reads in MiXCR, one entry per CDR3 protein. Of around 850,000 distinct CDR3 sequences listed, 30% to 45% are singletons. The CDR3 runs 15 residues. The V gene lost 2 bases and the J gene lost 9 bases, with 17 bases spanning the gap. Per the germline V gene, CDR1 is MNHEY and CDR2 is SMNVEV (reference sequence). The specimen was blood. This chain connects TRBV27 to TRBJ2-1, with D possibly being TRBD1 (6 bases). The TCR was taken from a man aged 18 to 35 in good health. The DNA of the CDR3 is TGTGCCAGCAGTTTACCCGACGCCACAGGGCTTGAGCAGTTCTTC. This gives the protein CASSLPDATGLEQFF.